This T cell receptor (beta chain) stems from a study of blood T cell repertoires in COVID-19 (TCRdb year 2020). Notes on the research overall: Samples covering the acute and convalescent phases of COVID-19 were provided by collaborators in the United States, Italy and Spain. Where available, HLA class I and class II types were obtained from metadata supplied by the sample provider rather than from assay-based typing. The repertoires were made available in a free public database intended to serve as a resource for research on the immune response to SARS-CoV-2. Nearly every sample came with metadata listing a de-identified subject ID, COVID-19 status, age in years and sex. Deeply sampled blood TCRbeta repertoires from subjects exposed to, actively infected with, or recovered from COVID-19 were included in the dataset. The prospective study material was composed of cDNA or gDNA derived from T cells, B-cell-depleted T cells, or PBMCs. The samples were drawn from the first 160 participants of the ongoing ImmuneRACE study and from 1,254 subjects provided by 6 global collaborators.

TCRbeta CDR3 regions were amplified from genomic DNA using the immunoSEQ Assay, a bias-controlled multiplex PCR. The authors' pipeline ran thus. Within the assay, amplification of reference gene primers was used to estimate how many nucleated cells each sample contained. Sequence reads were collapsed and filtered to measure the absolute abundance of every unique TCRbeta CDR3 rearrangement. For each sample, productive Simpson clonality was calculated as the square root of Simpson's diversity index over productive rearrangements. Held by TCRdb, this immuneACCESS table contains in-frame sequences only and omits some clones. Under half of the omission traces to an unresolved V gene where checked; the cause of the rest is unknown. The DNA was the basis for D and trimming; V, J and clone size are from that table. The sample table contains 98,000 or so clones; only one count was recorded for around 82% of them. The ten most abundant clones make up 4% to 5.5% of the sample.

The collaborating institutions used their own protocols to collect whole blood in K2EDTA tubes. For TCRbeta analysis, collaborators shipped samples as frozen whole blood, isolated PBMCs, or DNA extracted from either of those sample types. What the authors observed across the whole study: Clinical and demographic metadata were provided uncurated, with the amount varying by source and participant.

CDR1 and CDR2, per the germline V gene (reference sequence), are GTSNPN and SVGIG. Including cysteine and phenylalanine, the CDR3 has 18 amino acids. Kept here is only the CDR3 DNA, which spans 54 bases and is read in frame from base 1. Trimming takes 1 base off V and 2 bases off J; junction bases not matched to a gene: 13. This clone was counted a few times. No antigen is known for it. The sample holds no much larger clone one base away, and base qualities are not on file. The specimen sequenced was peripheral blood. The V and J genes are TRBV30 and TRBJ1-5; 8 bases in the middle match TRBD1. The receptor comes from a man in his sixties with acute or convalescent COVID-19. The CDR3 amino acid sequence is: CAWSGYGRGRRGNQPQHF. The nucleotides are TGTGCCTGGAGTGGATATGGCAGGGGGCGTCGGGGCAATCAGCCCCAGCATTTT.